This passage covers 21 T cell receptor beta chains from one sample sequenced in a study of T cell changes during pregnancy in multiple sclerosis. Assay: immunoSEQ multiplex PCR; the TCRdb copy retains only in-frame clones and omits some. The sample consists of roughly 75,000 clones, about 88% of them appearing once. The sample in question was peripheral blood, obtained before pregnancy. These receptors came from a female donor with multiple sclerosis, enrolled in a pregnancy study.

This chain links TRBV11-3 with TRBJ2-1, with TRBD2 matching over 7 bases. The CDR3 runs to 14 residues. V lost 11 bases and J lost 0; bases outside the gene matches: 7. Germline V gene lookup returns CDR1 SGHNT and CDR2 YENEEA. The CDR3, as DNA: TGTGCCCGGTGGGAGGGGCCCTCCTACAATGAGCAGTTCTTC. Amino acids: CARWEGPSYNEQFF.

The V call is TRBV2, the J call TRBJ1-2; maybe TRBD1 (5 bases). The CDR3 consists of 14 residues. CDR1 is SNHLY and CDR2 is FYNNEI in the germline V gene. Trimming stripped 6 bases from V and 2 bases from J, with 13 bases between. The CDR3 region has the DNA TGTGCCAGCAGGGGGGGGGTAATCAACTATGGCTACACCTTC. Its translation: CASRGGVINYGYTF.

The V gene is TRBV29-1, the J gene TRBJ1-1, with D maybe TRBD1 (6 bases). Trimming cost V 7 bases and J 4 bases, with 16 bases left between them. CDR3 length equals 13 residues. From germline, CDR1 is SQVTM and CDR2 ANQGSEA. The CDR3 region has the DNA TGCAGCGGGGGAACAGGGCAAGGCACTGAAGCTTTCTTT. As protein: CSGGTGQGTEAFF.

The V call is TRBV11-2, the J call TRBJ2-2, with D unclear. The CDR3 length is 12 residues. V shed 0 bases and J shed 7 bases, with 3 bases lying between them. Germline-derived CDR1 and CDR2 are SGHAT and FQNNGV. The DNA of the CDR3 is TGTGCCAGCAGCTTAGAACTCGGGGAGCTGTTTTTT. It specifies CASSLELGELFF.

V usage is TRBV5-4 and J usage is TRBJ2-2, with a possible D match to TRBD2 (6 bases). The germline V and J ends were trimmed by 2 bases and 4 bases, with 12 bases remaining between them. CDR1 and CDR2 (germline): SGHNT, YYREEE (reference sequence). There are 15 residues in the CDR3. CDR3 in DNA: TGTGCCAGCAGCTTTGCGGGACGAGGCACCGGGGAGCTGTTTTTT. The encoded protein is CASSFAGRGTGELFF.

The chain couples TRBV19 to TRBJ1-5; D might be TRBD1 (5 bases). The CDR3 is 15 amino acids. The ends were cut back, 3 bases at V and 3 bases at J, with 12 bases in the middle. CDR1 and CDR2 (germline): LNHDA, SQIVND (reference sequence). CDR3: CASSIRRAVNQPQHF. The CDR3 DNA reads as TGTGCCAGTAGTATTCGCAGGGCCGTCAATCAGCCCCAGCATTTT.

The chain employs TRBV5-8 and TRBJ1-5; 7 bases line up with TRBD1. CDR1 and CDR2 from the germline V gene are SGHTS and YDEGEE. V trimming: 2 bases; J trimming: 3 bases; junction bases outside the gene matches: 8. The CDR3 consists of 16 residues. The CDR3 loop is CASSLGTAYSNQPQHF. For the CDR3, the DNA is TGTGCCAGCAGCTTAGGGACAGCCTATTCCAATCAGCCCCAGCATTTT.

This chain uses TRBV10-3 with TRBJ1-1; TRBD1 agrees at 8 bases. CDR1 and CDR2 (germline): ENHRY, SYGVKD. The ends lost 4 bases at V and 5 bases at J; junction bases unmatched: 6. This CDR3 contains 14 residues. The CDR3 region is CAISAQGARTEAFF. CDR3 nucleotide sequence: TGTGCCATCAGTGCCCAGGGGGCCAGAACTGAAGCTTTCTTT.

V is TRBV4-3 and J is TRBJ2-5, with TRBD2 identical over 14 bases. The CDR3 totals 18 residues. Losses at the gene ends were 5 bases for V and 4 bases for J; bases not matched to a gene: 12. From germline, CDR1 is LGHNA and CDR2 YSLEER. CDR3: CASSVRLAGGVYPETQYF. In nucleotides, the CDR3 is TGCGCCAGCAGCGTCCGACTAGCGGGGGGGGTTTACCCAGAGACCCAGTACTTC.

J is TRBJ2-1 and V is TRBV19; 10 bases fit TRBD2. V lost 6 bases, J lost 7 bases, and 6 bases stayed unmatched. The CDR3 has 14 amino acids. Per the germline V gene, CDR1 is LNHDA and CDR2 is SQIVND (reference sequence). The CDR3 nucleotides are TGTGCCAGTAGGGAGCGGGGGGGCCGAAATGAGCAGTTCTTC. Its translation is CASRERGGRNEQFF.

The rearrangement joins TRBV19 to TRBJ2-7, with D possibly being TRBD2 (6 bases). Germline V CDR1 and CDR2: LNHDA, SQIVND (reference sequence). Deletions cut 5 bases from V and 3 bases from J, with 17 bases between. The length of the CDR3 is 15 residues. In DNA, the CDR3 is TGTGCCAGTAGTTCCCCCCTGGAGGGCCGCTACGAGCAGTACTTC. This translates into CASSSPLEGRYEQYF.

V is TRBV2 and J is TRBJ2-5; tentatively, D is TRBD2 (7 bases). Per the germline V gene, CDR1 is SNHLY and CDR2 is FYNNEI. Trimming removed 10 bases at V and 5 bases at J, with 20 bases between. There are 14 residues in the CDR3. CDR3 residues: CAITLGGGLETQYF. CDR3 nucleotides: TGTGCCATCACGCTGGGGGGGGGCCTTGAGACCCAGTACTTC.

The V gene is TRBV7-8, the J gene TRBJ1-3; weak D call: TRBD1 (5 bases). The CDR3 runs to 14 residues. The V gene's germline CDR1 is SGHVS and CDR2 FQNEAQ. V shed 4 bases and J shed 0 bases, with 7 bases lying between them. CDR3 nucleotides: TGTGCCAGCAGCTCCAGGGACTCTGGAAACACCATATATTTT. This codes for CASSSRDSGNTIYF.

The rearrangement uses TRBV5-5 and TRBJ2-3, with D possibly being TRBD1 (5 bases). Germline V lookup: CDR1 SGHKS, CDR2 YYEKEE (reference sequence). The CDR3 is made up of 15 amino acids. The V end lost 6 bases, the J end lost 5 bases, and 19 bases lay between the germline ends. DNA of the CDR3: TGTGCCAGCATCCCCGAAGGGGTGCGAAGAGATACGCAGTATTTT. It encodes CASIPEGVRRDTQYF. Full variable domain (outside the CDR3, taken from reference TRBV5-5 and TRBJ2-3): DAGVTQSPTHLIKTRGQQVTLRCSPISGHKSVSWYQQVLGQGPQFIFQYYEKEERGRGNFPDRFSARQFPNYSSELNVNALLLGDSALYLCASIPEGVRRDTQYFGPGTRLTVL.

The chain has TRBV15 and TRBJ1-2; D unresolved. The V gene's germline CDR1 is LNHNV and CDR2 YYDKDF (reference sequence). CDR3 length: 14 amino acids. Trimming left V 1 base short and J 3 bases short, with 9 bases between. CDR3 sequence reads: CATSRGRADYGYTF. DNA for the CDR3: TGTGCCACCAGCAGAGGGAGGGCTGACTATGGCTACACCTTC.

The V and J genes are TRBV29-1 and TRBJ1-4, with a weak D call TRBD1 (5 bases). Looked up from germline, CDR1 is SQVTM and CDR2 is ANQGSEA. The CDR3 is 15 residues long. The V end was cut by 6 bases, the J end by 2 bases, with 16 bases between. The CDR3 DNA follows: TGCAGCGTGTCCGGAGGGGATTCCACTAATGAAAAACTGTTTTTT. Translating it yields CSVSGGDSTNEKLFF. Looking up the rest from reference TRBV29-1 and TRBJ1-4 gives the full variable domain: SAVISQKPSRDICQRGTSLTIQCQVDSQVTMMFWYRQQPGQSLTLIATANQGSEATYESGFVIDKFPISRPNLTFSTLTVSNMSPEDSSIYLCSVSGGDSTNEKLFFGSGTQLSVL.

The rearrangement uses TRBV5-1 and TRBJ1-5; D uncertain. The CDR3 spans 15 residues. Trimming removed 0 bases at V and 3 bases at J, with 10 bases between. Germline V gives CDR1 SGHRS, CDR2 YFSETQ. CDR3 sequence: CASSLGIQANQPQHF. The CDR3 DNA reads as TGCGCCAGCAGCTTGGGCATCCAGGCCAATCAGCCCCAGCATTTT.

The rearrangement joins TRBV5-1 to TRBJ2-3, with D hard to call. The germline V gene has CDR1 SGHRS and CDR2 YFSETQ. There are 14 residues in the CDR3. Trimming stripped 4 bases from V and 3 bases from J, with 12 bases between. The CDR3 DNA sequence: TGCGCCAGCAGCAGGAGCCCCCCGACAGATACGCAGTATTTT. Amino acid sequence: CASSRSPPTDTQYF. Full variable domain (rest looked up from reference TRBV5-1 and TRBJ2-3): KAGVTQTPRYLIKTRGQQVTLSCSPISGHRSVSWYQQTPGQGLQFLFEYFSETQRNKGNFPGRFSGRQFSNSRSEMNVSTLELGDSALYLCASSRSPPTDTQYFGPGTRLTVL.

This chain connects TRBV2 to TRBJ2-3, with 10 bases aligning to TRBD2. Germline CDR1 SNHLY, CDR2 FYNNEI. V trimming: 9 bases; J trimming: 4 bases; junction bases outside the gene matches: 10. This CDR3 has 15 residues. Here the CDR3 DNA reads TGTGCCAGTCGTCGGGCTAGCGGGGGTCCAGATACGCAGTATTTT. As protein: CASRRASGGPDTQYF. The full variable domain, with the rest looked up from reference TRBV2 and TRBJ2-3, is EPEVTQTPSHQVTQMGQEVILRCVPISNHLYFYWYRQILGQKVEFLVSFYNNEISEKSEIFDDQFSVERPDGSNFTLKIRSTKLEDSAMYFCASRRASGGPDTQYFGPGTRLTVL.

CDR3 DNA sequence: TGCGCCAGCAGCCAGGGACTAGCGGGGGGCACCTACGAGCAGTACTTC. Protein: CASSQGLAGGTYEQYF. The chain couples TRBV4-1 to TRBJ2-5; 15 bases agree with TRBD2. The J call may not be correct, given that the DNA end is closer to TRBJ2-7. The CDR3 has 16 residues. Germline values: CDR1 MGHRA, CDR2 YSYEKL.

Worth noting for this clone: Additional DNA sequences in this sample encode the identical CDR3. This chain links TRBV29-1 with TRBJ1-1; a possible D gene is TRBD1 (6 bases). Trimming took off 4 bases at V and 4 bases at J, with 10 bases between the two ends. This CDR3 has 12 amino acids. Germline assignment: CDR1 SQVTM and CDR2 ANQGSEA. CDR3 amino acids: CSVGLGGTEAFF. Here the CDR3 DNA reads TGCAGCGTTGGCCTAGGGGGCACTGAAGCTTTCTTT.